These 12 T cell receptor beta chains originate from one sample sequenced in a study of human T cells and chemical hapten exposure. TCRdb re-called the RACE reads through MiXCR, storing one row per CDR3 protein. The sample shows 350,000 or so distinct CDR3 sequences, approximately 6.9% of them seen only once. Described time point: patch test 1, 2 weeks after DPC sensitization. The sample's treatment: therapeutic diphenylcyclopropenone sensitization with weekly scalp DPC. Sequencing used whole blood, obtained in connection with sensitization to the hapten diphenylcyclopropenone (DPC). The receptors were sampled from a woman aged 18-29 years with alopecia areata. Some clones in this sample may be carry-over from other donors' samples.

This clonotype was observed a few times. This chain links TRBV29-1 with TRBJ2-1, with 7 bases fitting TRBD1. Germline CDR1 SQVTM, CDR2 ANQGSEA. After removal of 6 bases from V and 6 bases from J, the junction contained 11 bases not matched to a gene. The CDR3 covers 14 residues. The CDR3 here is CSVDDREYANEQFF. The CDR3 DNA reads TGCAGCGTCGATGACAGGGAGTACGCCAATGAGCAGTTCTTC.

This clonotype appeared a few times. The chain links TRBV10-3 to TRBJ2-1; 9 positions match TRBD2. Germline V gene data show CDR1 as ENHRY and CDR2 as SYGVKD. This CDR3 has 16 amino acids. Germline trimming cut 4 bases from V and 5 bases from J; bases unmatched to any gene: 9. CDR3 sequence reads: CAISGMSGGPDNEQFF. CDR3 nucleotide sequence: TGTGCCATCAGTGGTATGAGCGGGGGGCCTGACAATGAGCAGTTCTTC.

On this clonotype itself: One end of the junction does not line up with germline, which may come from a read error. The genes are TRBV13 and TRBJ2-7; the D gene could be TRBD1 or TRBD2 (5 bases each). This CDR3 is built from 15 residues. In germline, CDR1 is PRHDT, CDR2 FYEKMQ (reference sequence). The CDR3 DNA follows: TGTGCCAGCCGAAGAGCCGGGACGGCATCCTACGACCAGTACTTC. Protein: CASRRAGTASYDQYF.

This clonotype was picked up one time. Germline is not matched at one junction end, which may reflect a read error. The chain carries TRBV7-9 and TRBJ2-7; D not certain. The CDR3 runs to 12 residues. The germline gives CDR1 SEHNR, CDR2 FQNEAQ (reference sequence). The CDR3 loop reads CASSFVMSGLTF. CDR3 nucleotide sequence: TGTGCCAGCAGCTTTGTTATGTCAGGCCTAACCTTC.

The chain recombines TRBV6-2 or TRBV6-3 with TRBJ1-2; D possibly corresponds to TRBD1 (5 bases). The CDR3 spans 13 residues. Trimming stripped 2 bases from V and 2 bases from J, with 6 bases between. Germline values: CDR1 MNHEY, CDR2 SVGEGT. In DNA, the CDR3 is TGTGCCAGCAGTTACAAGGGGAACTATGGCTACACCTTC. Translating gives CASSYKGNYGYTF.

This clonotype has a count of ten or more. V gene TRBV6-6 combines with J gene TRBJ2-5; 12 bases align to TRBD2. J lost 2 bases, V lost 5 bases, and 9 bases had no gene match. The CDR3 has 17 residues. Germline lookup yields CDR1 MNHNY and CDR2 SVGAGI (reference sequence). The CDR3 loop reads CASSPLRTSGTQETQYF. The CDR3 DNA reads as TGTGCCAGCAGTCCACTCCGGACTAGCGGGACACAAGAGACCCAGTACTTC.

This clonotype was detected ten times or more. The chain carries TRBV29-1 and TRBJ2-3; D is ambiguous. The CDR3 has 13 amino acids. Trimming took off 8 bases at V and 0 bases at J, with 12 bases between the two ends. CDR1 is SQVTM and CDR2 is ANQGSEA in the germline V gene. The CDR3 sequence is CSPGAPSTDTQYF. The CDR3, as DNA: TGCAGCCCTGGAGCACCCAGCACAGATACGCAGTATTTT.

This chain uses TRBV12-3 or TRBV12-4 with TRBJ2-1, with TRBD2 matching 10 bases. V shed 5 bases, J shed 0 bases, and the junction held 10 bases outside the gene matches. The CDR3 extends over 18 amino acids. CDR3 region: CASSGTSVVVSSYNEQFF. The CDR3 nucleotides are TGTGCCAGCAGTGGGACTAGCGTAGTTGTCAGCTCCTACAATGAGCAGTTCTTC.

The CDR3: CASRVTLPSTDTQYF. The DNA of the CDR3 is TGTGCCTCGAGGGTGACTCTGCCTAGCACAGATACGCAGTATTTT. The chain employs TRBV7-2 and TRBJ2-3; tentative D call: TRBD2 (5 bases). The V gene lost 11 bases and the J gene lost 0 bases, with 18 bases spanning the gap. CDR3 length equals 15 residues. Germline V CDR1 and CDR2: SGHTA, FQGNSA.

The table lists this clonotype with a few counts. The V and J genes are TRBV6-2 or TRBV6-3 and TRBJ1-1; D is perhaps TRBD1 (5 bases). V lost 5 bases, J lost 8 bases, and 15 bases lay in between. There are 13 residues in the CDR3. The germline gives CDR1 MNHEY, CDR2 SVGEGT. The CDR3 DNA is TGTGCCAGCAGTCCCAGCTCAGGGTCCGAAGCTTTCTTT. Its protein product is CASSPSSGSEAFF.

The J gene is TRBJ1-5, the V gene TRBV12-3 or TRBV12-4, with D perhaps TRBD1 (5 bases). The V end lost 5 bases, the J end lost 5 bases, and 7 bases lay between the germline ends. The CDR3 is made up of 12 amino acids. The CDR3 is CASSPGHQPQHF. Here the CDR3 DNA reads TGTGCCAGCAGTCCAGGGCATCAGCCCCAGCATTTT.

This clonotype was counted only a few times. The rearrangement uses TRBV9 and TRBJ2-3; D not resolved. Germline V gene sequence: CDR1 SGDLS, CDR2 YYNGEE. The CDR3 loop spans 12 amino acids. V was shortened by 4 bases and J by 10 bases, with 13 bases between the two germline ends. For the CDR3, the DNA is TGTGCCAGCAGCCCAACGGGTGATGCGCAGTATTTT. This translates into CASSPTGDAQYF.